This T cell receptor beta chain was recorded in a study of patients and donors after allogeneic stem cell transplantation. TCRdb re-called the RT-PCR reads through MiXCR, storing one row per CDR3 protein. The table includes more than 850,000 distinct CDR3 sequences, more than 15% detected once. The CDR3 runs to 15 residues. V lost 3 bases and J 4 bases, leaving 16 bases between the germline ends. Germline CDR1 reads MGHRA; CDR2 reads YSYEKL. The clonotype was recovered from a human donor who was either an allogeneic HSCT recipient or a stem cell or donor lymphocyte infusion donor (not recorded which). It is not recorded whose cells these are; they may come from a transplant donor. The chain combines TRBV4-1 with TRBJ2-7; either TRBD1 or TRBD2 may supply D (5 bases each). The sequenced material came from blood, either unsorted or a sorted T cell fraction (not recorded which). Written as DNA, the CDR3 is TGCGCCAGCAGCCATCCCGGGACGAGTCAATACGAGCAGTACTTC. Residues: CASSHPGTSQYEQYF.